These 25 T cell receptor beta chains were sequenced from one sample in a study of T cell clonotyping in hematopoietic cell transplantation. The protocol was immunoSEQ multiplex PCR, while the TCRdb copy is restricted to in-frame clones and leaves out a portion. The table has roughly 46,000 clones, approximately 78% seen once. Regarding time point: recipient sample about 28 days before transplant, after cytoreduction. The sequencing used peripheral blood mononuclear cells, collected before stem cell transplant. The receptors shown here come from a man in his 60s with myelodysplastic syndrome. Some clones in this sample may be carry-over from other donors' samples.

This chain uses TRBV5-1 with TRBJ1-5; 9 positions agree with TRBD1. CDR1 is SGHRS and CDR2 is YFSETQ in the germline V gene. There are 17 residues in the CDR3. J was trimmed by 6 bases and V by 4 bases; bases with no gene match: 14. The CDR3 bases are TGCGCCAGCAGCCCTCACCTGGGACAGGGAGGGGGTCAGCCCCAGCATTTT. Translation gives CASSPHLGQGGGQPQHF. Filled out from reference TRBV5-1 and TRBJ1-5, the complete variable domain reads KAGVTQTPRYLIKTRGQQVTLSCSPISGHRSVSWYQQTPGQGLQFLFEYFSETQRNKGNFPGRFSGRQFSNSRSEMNVSTLELGDSALYLCASSPHLGQGGGQPQHFGDGTRLSIL.

V gene TRBV7-2 combines with J gene TRBJ1-5; 9 bases match TRBD1. The germline CDR1 and CDR2 sequences are SGHTA and FQGNSA. This CDR3 contains 16 residues. The V segment lost 0 bases and the J segment 7 bases; nucleotides outside the gene matches: 7. The CDR3 DNA is TGTGCCAGCAGCTTAGCGGAGGGACAGGGTAAGCAGCCCCAGCATTTT. Translating gives CASSLAEGQGKQPQHF.

The chain has TRBV25-1 and TRBJ2-7; D may be TRBD1 or TRBD2 (6 bases each). Germline-derived CDR1 and CDR2 are MGHDK and SYGVNS. V lost 5 bases and J 6 bases, leaving 8 bases between the germline ends. This CDR3 region has 11 residues. The CDR3 spells CASSRGREQYF. The CDR3 DNA is TGTGCCAGCAGTCGGGGGCGCGAGCAGTACTTC.

This sequence joins TRBV7-2 and TRBJ2-7, with D unresolved. CDR1 is SGHTA and CDR2 is FQGNSA in the germline V gene. The V end lost 4 bases, the J end lost 4 bases, and 17 bases lay between the germline ends. The length of the CDR3 is 15 residues. The CDR3 DNA follows: TGTGCCAGCAGCTCTATAGGCGGCGTCGGGTACGAGCAGTACTTC. Encoded protein: CASSSIGGVGYEQYF.

This sequence joins TRBV19 and TRBJ2-2; TRBD2 matches at 7 bases. The CDR3 totals 16 residues. The germline gives CDR1 LNHDA, CDR2 SQIVND (reference sequence). With 5 bases clipped from V and 3 bases from J, the junction kept 9 bases outside the gene matches. Written as DNA, the CDR3 is TGTGCCAGTAGTCCTTTTGGGGGGGGTGACACCGGGGAGCTGTTTTTT. It encodes CASSPFGGGDTGELFF.

The CDR3 is CASSLAGGPRELFF. For the CDR3, the DNA is TGTGCCAGCAGCTTAGCGGGGGGGCCGAGGGAGCTGTTTTTT. This chain connects TRBV7-8 to TRBJ2-2; D perhaps matches TRBD2 (7 bases). The CDR3 runs to 14 residues. Trimming removed 0 bases from V and 9 bases from J, with 11 bases in between. Germline V CDR1 and CDR2: SGHVS, FQNEAQ.

The chain combines TRBV6-1 with TRBJ2-7, with D uncertain. V lost 8 bases and J lost 5, with 13 bases in between. The length of the CDR3 is 12 residues. Germline V gene data show CDR1 as MNHNS and CDR2 as SASEGT. The CDR3 sequence is CASGLEINEQYF. The CDR3 DNA sequence: TGTGCCAGCGGGTTGGAAATCAACGAGCAGTACTTC.

This clone occurred a few times. J is TRBJ2-7 and V is TRBV7-8; 11 nucleotides line up with TRBD1. The CDR3 runs to 15 residues. Germline-derived CDR1 and CDR2 are SGHVS and FQNEAQ. J gave up 2 bases and V 8 bases, and 8 bases lay outside the gene matches. The CDR3 loop is CASRRGTGGTYEQYF. For the CDR3, the DNA is TGTGCCAGCCGACGCGGGACAGGGGGAACCTACGAGCAGTACTTC.

The chain employs TRBV4-3 and TRBJ1-1; a weak D match, TRBD1 (6 bases). CDR3 length: 16 amino acids. Trimming took 3 bases from V and 1 from J, leaving 15 bases between them. Germline assignment: CDR1 LGHNA and CDR2 YSLEER. CDR3 residues: CASSHSAGTSNTEAFF. DNA for the CDR3: TGCGCCAGCAGCCACTCAGCCGGGACATCGAACACTGAAGCTTTCTTT.

The sample holds one count of this clone. The chain recombines TRBV5-1 with TRBJ2-3, with D maybe TRBD2 (5 bases). Trimming removed 4 bases at V and 1 base at J, with 13 bases between. The CDR3 is 15 amino acids. The V gene's germline CDR1 is SGHRS and CDR2 YFSETQ. CDR3 DNA: TGCGCCAGCAGCCCCTCACTAGTCGGCACAGATACGCAGTATTTT. It translates to CASSPSLVGTDTQYF.

The V call is TRBV19, the J call TRBJ2-2; TRBD1 matches at 8 bases. The CDR3 runs to 15 residues. Germline trimming cut 4 bases from V and 4 bases from J; bases unmatched to any gene: 5. In germline, CDR1 is LNHDA, CDR2 SQIVND (reference sequence). The CDR3 DNA reads TGTGCCAGTAGTACAGGGGGCGCGAGCACCGGGGAGCTGTTTTTT. Translation: CASSTGGASTGELFF.

The J gene is TRBJ1-5, the V gene TRBV7-2; TRBD1 agrees at 7 bases. The germline V gene encodes CDR1 SGHTA and CDR2 FQGNSA. Losses at the gene ends were 7 bases for V and 3 bases for J; bases not matched to a gene: 6. The CDR3 runs to 14 residues. CDR3: CASTPGGFNQPQHF. Here the CDR3 DNA reads TGTGCCAGCACGCCAGGGGGATTCAATCAGCCCCAGCATTTT. The full variable domain, with the rest looked up from reference TRBV7-2 and TRBJ1-5, is GAGVSQSPSNKVTEKGKDVELRCDPISGHTALYWYRQSLGQGLEFLIYFQGNSAPDKSGLPSDRFSAERTGGSVSTLTIQRTQQEDSAVYLCASTPGGFNQPQHFGDGTRLSIL.

J is TRBJ2-1 and V is TRBV13; D is unclear. Germline lookup yields CDR1 PRHDT and CDR2 FYEKMQ (reference sequence). V lost 6 bases, J lost 10 bases, and 13 bases lay in between. The CDR3 totals 12 residues. The CDR3 protein is CASSRIDGEQFF. The CDR3 nucleotides are TGTGCCAGCAGTCGTATCGACGGCGAGCAGTTCTTC.

V is TRBV7-2 and J is TRBJ2-5, with 7 bases that match TRBD1. Germline loops: CDR1 SGHTA, CDR2 FQGNSA. This CDR3 region has 15 residues. The junction had 2 bases not matched to a gene; V was cut back by 0 bases and J by 1 base. The CDR3 loop reads CASSLAGTAQETQYF. The CDR3 DNA reads as TGTGCCAGCAGCTTAGCGGGGACAGCCCAAGAGACCCAGTACTTC.

The sample holds one count of this clone. V gene TRBV27 combines with J gene TRBJ1-5, with D tentatively TRBD1 (6 bases). In germline, CDR1 is MNHEY, CDR2 SMNVEV (reference sequence). Between the trimmed V and J ends, which lost 4 bases and 6 bases, there was a span of 7 bases. The CDR3 length is 12 residues. The CDR3 DNA reads TGTGCCAGCAGTTCGGGGGCTCAGCCCCAGCATTTT. Protein: CASSSGAQPQHF.

The chain uses TRBV6-4 and TRBJ1-5, with D hard to call. The V and J ends lost 2 bases and 1 base respectively, with 12 bases between them. The CDR3 covers 16 residues. Germline loops: CDR1 MRHNA, CDR2 SNTAGT. CDR3 in amino acids: CASSDGRSLSNQPQHF. The CDR3 bases are TGTGCCAGCAGTGACGGCAGGTCCTTAAGCAATCAGCCCCAGCATTTT.

This chain links TRBV27 with TRBJ1-1, with 9 nucleotides matching TRBD1. Germline V CDR1 and CDR2: MNHEY, SMNVEV (reference sequence). V shed 6 bases and J 4 bases; nucleotides not matched to a gene: 12. The CDR3 contains 16 residues. The CDR3 loop is CASRVDRGSWSTEAFF. As DNA, the CDR3 is TGTGCCAGCAGGGTCGACAGGGGGTCGTGGAGCACTGAAGCTTTCTTT.

The rearrangement uses TRBV19 and TRBJ2-3; the match to TRBD2 covers 9 bases. This CDR3 has 17 residues. The V and J ends lost 0 bases and 2 bases, in that order; junction bases with no gene match: 6. Germline V gives CDR1 LNHDA, CDR2 SQIVND (reference sequence). The CDR3 DNA sequence: TGTGCCAGTAGTATAGATCTGCTAGCGGGAACCACAGATACGCAGTATTTT. This translates into CASSIDLLAGTTDTQYF.

The CDR3 loop is CASSDEDLGNQPQHF. The CDR3 DNA reads as TGTGCCAGCAGTGACGAGGACCTCGGCAATCAGCCCCAGCATTTT. The V gene is TRBV6-1, the J gene TRBJ1-5, with unresolved D. With 3 bases removed from V and 2 bases from J, the gap between germline ends came to 11 bases. This CDR3 comprises 15 residues. CDR1 MNHNS and CDR2 SASEGT come from the germline V gene.

Only a few counts were recorded for this clone. The genes are TRBV19 and TRBJ2-7, with no clear D. Deletions cut 3 bases from V and 2 bases from J, with 8 bases between. Germline V gene lookup returns CDR1 LNHDA and CDR2 SQIVND (reference sequence). The CDR3 is 13 amino acids. The CDR3 here is CASSIGMAYEQYF. In DNA form, the CDR3 reads TGTGCCAGTAGTATTGGAATGGCCTACGAGCAGTACTTC.

The chain uses TRBV2 and TRBJ1-1; the D is unclear. The length of the CDR3 is 12 residues. Germline V gene data show CDR1 as SNHLY and CDR2 as FYNNEI. Trimming stripped 5 bases from V and 6 bases from J, with 10 bases between. CDR3 amino acids: CASSLQSAEAFF. Here the CDR3 DNA reads TGTGCCAGCAGTCTACAGTCCGCTGAAGCTTTCTTT.

V and J are TRBV5-1 and TRBJ2-7; weak D call: TRBD1 (7 bases). Germline-derived CDR1 and CDR2 are SGHRS and YFSETQ. CDR3 length: 16 amino acids. Trimming took off 0 bases at V and 1 base at J, with 14 bases between the two ends. The CDR3 DNA follows: TGCGCCAGCAGCTTGGATGGGGCAGGGGGGTCCTACGAGCAGTACTTC. Amino acids: CASSLDGAGGSYEQYF.

The chain carries TRBV6-5 and TRBJ2-5; D possibly corresponds to TRBD2 (5 bases). Germline CDR1 reads MNHEY; CDR2 reads SVGAGI. The CDR3 loop spans 14 amino acids. V was cut by 6 bases and J by 7 bases, with 18 bases left in between. CDR3 bases: TGTGCCAGCAGCCAGCCGGGATTTGGGGTGACCCAGTACTTC. Its protein product is CASSQPGFGVTQYF.

The chain combines TRBV2 with TRBJ1-1; possible D gene TRBD1, 5 bases. Trimming cost V 3 bases and J 11 bases, with 28 bases left between them. This CDR3 is 17 amino acids long. Germline loops: CDR1 SNHLY, CDR2 FYNNEI. CDR3 sequence (DNA): TGTGCCAGCAGTGATTGGAGGGGAGGGCTCGTCAGGCTAGGGGCTTTCTTT. Amino acids: CASSDWRGGLVRLGAFF. Complete variable domain (other parts from reference TRBV2 and TRBJ1-1): EPEVTQTPSHQVTQMGQEVILRCVPISNHLYFYWYRQILGQKVEFLVSFYNNEISEKSEIFDDQFSVERPDGSNFTLKIRSTKLEDSAMYFCASSDWRGGLVRLGAFFGQGTRLTVV.

This chain joins TRBV7-2 and TRBJ1-5; D gene uncertain. The V gene lost 3 bases and the J gene lost 0 bases, with 3 bases spanning the gap. The CDR3 is 13 amino acids. Germline V CDR1 and CDR2: SGHTA, FQGNSA. The CDR3 loop reads CASSFYSNQPQHF. The CDR3, as DNA: TGTGCCAGCAGCTTTTATAGCAATCAGCCCCAGCATTTT.